The entry that follows covers one T cell receptor (beta chain) sequence. The target antigen is unknown. These data come from a study of cytomegalovirus exposure and HLA in healthy donors. PCR primers comprised 60 Vbeta and 13 Jbeta primers. Assay: immunoSEQ multiplex PCR; the TCRdb copy retains only in-frame clones and omits some. The data show about 170,000 clones, 76% seen once. Findings of the study overall: Among the sequence variants, a highly shared cluster was likely an artifact of sequencing.

Sample: PBMCs. This receptor was taken from a female donor in good health and CMV-seronegative.

The CDR3 DNA reads TGTGCCAGCATTTTCGGCAGGGGGCGACCTAAAGCTGGAAACACCATATATTTT. This sequence encodes CASIFGRGRPKAGNTIYF. The chain links TRBV25-1 to TRBJ1-3; TRBD1 matches 8 bases. The V gene end was trimmed by 7 bases and the J gene end by 2 bases; junction bases not matched to a gene: 16. The CDR3 extends over 18 amino acids. Germline V gives CDR1 MGHDK, CDR2 SYGVNS.